This TCR beta chain was obtained from a study of PD-1 blockade in classical Hodgkin lymphoma. Study as a whole: Every 2 weeks, patients got 3 mg/kg intravenous nivolumab.

Germline values: CDR1 MGHDK, CDR2 SYGVNS. V lost 4 bases and J 7 bases, leaving 14 bases between the germline ends. The CDR3 is 15 amino acids. The repertoire was sequenced with immunoSEQ multiplex PCR; TCRdb's copy has only in-frame clones and lacks some. The data hold around 21,000 clones, with over 65% observed a single time. This clone has just one count. Its specificity is unknown. Regarding time point: cycle 4 day 1 (C4D1), after less than seven weeks of nivolumab. Every patient relapsed after autologous stem cell transplantation, and brentuximab vedotin exposure varied. Isolated CD8+ T cells were derived from thawed PBMCs through magnetic negative selection. Study-wide results and limits: Repertoires differed for reasons still undefined, possibly disease activity or prior therapy.

The rearrangement uses TRBV25-1 and TRBJ1-6; a possible D gene is TRBD1 (5 bases). Sequenced here: CD8+ T cells from blood, sampled before the fourth cycle of nivolumab. This clonotype originated in a human donor with classical Hodgkin lymphoma. Written as DNA, the CDR3 is TGTGCCAGCAGTGGGGGCGGGTATGGCAATTCACCCCTCCACTTT. This encodes CASSGGGYGNSPLHF.